One T cell receptor beta chain is described in this entry. CDR3 length equals 14 residues. The junction had 5 bases not matched to a gene; V was cut back by 3 bases and J by 4 bases. Germline CDR1 KGHSH, CDR2 LQKENI. The sample is drawn from a study of blood T cell repertoires in COVID-19. Original handling: Reference gene primer amplification in the assay estimated nucleated cell counts. The protocol was immunoSEQ multiplex PCR, while the TCRdb copy is restricted to in-frame clones and leaves out a portion. V and J calls and clone size come straight from that table; D and trimming were deduced from the DNA. Here the sample spans some 72,000 clones, about 89% being singletons.

The chain couples TRBV18 to TRBJ1-1; the match to TRBD1 covers 7 bases. The TCR originated in a man over 45 with active or convalescent COVID-19. Sample: peripheral blood. In DNA, the CDR3 is TGTGCCAGCTCACCCGGGACAGCGCGCACTGAAGCTTTCTTT. It yields the protein CASSPGTARTEAFF. The whole variable domain, filled in from reference TRBV18 and TRBJ1-1, reads NAGVMQNPRHLVRRRGQEARLRCSPMKGHSHVYWYRQLPEEGLKFMVYLQKENIIDESGMPKERFSAEFPKEGPSILRIQQVVRGDSAAYFCASSPGTARTEAFFGQGTRLTVV.